This T cell receptor beta chain was sequenced in a study of blood T cell repertoires in COVID-19. Method: immunoSEQ multiplex PCR; TCRdb's copy keeps in-frame clones and lacks some. In the table there are around 140,000 clones, about four fifths of which are singletons. The germline V gene has CDR1 MNHEY and CDR2 SMNVEV (reference sequence). The CDR3 totals 14 residues. Germline trimming cut 6 bases from V and 6 bases from J; bases unmatched to any gene: 10. The sequence came from a woman older than 75 with acute or convalescent COVID-19. This chain connects TRBV27 to TRBJ2-5; 7 bases line up with TRBD1. Sequencing was done on a sample of peripheral blood. In DNA form, the CDR3 reads TGTGCCAGCAGCTTCCCGACAGGGAGAAAGACCCAGTACTTC. This sequence encodes CASSFPTGRKTQYF.